Each of the 30 T cell receptor beta chains below was sequenced from the same sample in a study of identical twins. One entry per CDR3 protein, called by TCRdb with MiXCR from the 5' RACE reads. The repertoire consists of 250,000 or so distinct CDR3 sequences, with about 8.9% occurring once and the leading ten covering less than 4%. The sample was also linked to a second study, of yellow fever vaccine responses in identical twins.

Sequencing was carried out using CD8+ T cells sorted from blood. These receptors all come from a woman under 30 in good health.

This clonotype was counted a few times. The chain joins TRBV27 to TRBJ2-7; TRBD2 matches 12 bases. The CDR3 extends over 17 amino acids. Germline V lookup: CDR1 MNHEY, CDR2 SMNVEV (reference sequence). V shed 4 bases, J shed 4 bases, and the junction held 11 bases outside the gene matches. The CDR3 loop is CASSSPSSGGVLYEQYF. CDR3 sequence (DNA): TGTGCCAGCAGTTCACCGTCTAGCGGGGGGGTCCTGTACGAGCAGTACTTC.

This clonotype has ten or more counts. The chain recombines TRBV10-3 with TRBJ2-7; unclear D gene. CDR3 size: 11 residues. Germline CDR1 ENHRY, CDR2 SYGVKD. V lost 3 bases and J lost 6, with 6 bases in between. In nucleotides, the CDR3 is TGTGCCATCAGTGAAGCCAGCGAGCAGTACTTC. Amino acids: CAISEASEQYF.

This clonotype was seen a few times. The DNA for the CDR3 is TGTGCCAGCAGCTCTAGCGGGGGCACTTACGAGCAGTACTTC. Encoded protein: CASSSSGGTYEQYF. The rearrangement uses TRBV13 and TRBJ2-7; TRBD2 matches at 10 bases. CDR3 length: 14 residues. CDR1 is PRHDT, CDR2 FYEKMQ, per germline (reference sequence). V shed 4 bases, J shed 4 bases, and the junction held 4 bases outside the gene matches. The full variable domain, with the rest looked up from reference TRBV13 and TRBJ2-7, is AAGVIQSPRHLIKEKRETATLKCYPIPRHDTVYWYQQGPGQDPQFLISFYEKMQSDKGSIPDRFSAQQFSDYHSELNMSSLELGDSALYFCASSSSGGTYEQYFGPGTRLTVT.

This clonotype appeared a few times. This rearrangement joins TRBV7-6 to TRBJ2-7; D might be TRBD1 or TRBD2, each matching 5 bases. The length of the CDR3 is 15 residues. Germline V gene sequence: CDR1 SGHVS, CDR2 FNYEAQ. With 5 bases removed from V and 4 bases from J, the gap between germline ends came to 18 bases. The CDR3 sequence is CASSLEARREYEQYF. In DNA form, the CDR3 reads TGTGCCAGCAGCCTGGAGGCCCGCAGGGAATACGAGCAGTACTTC.

The gene calls are TRBV5-1 and TRBJ2-7; D is uncertain. Germline values: CDR1 SGHRS, CDR2 YFSETQ. CDR3 size: 15 residues. V lost 0 bases and J 0 bases, leaving 10 bases between the germline ends. The CDR3 spells CASSLEVAGSYEQYF. For the CDR3, the DNA is TGCGCCAGCAGCTTGGAGGTCGCAGGCTCCTACGAGCAGTACTTC. Supplemented by reference TRBV5-1 and TRBJ2-7, the full variable domain reads KAGVTQTPRYLIKTRGQQVTLSCSPISGHRSVSWYQQTPGQGLQFLFEYFSETQRNKGNFPGRFSGRQFSNSRSEMNVSTLELGDSALYLCASSLEVAGSYEQYFGPGTRLTVT.

This clonotype was counted ten times or more. The chain joins TRBV14 to TRBJ2-1, with 7 positions matching TRBD2. The CDR3 consists of 16 residues. Germline assignment: CDR1 SGHDN and CDR2 FVKESK. V gave up 1 base and J gave up 8 bases; unmatched junction bases: 11. The CDR3 loop is CASSQVLGGPPDEQFF. CDR3 coding DNA: TGTGCCAGCAGCCAAGTTCTGGGAGGGCCTCCGGATGAGCAGTTCTTC.

There are many counts of this clonotype. In DNA, the CDR3 is TGTGCCAGCAGCTTAGCGTCTCAGGTGGACACAGATACGCAGTATTTT. As protein: CASSLASQVDTDTQYF. The chain employs TRBV7-9 and TRBJ2-3; D not resolved. Trimming took 0 bases from V and 2 from J, leaving 12 bases between them. CDR1 and CDR2 from the germline V gene are SEHNR and FQNEAQ (reference sequence). The CDR3 runs to 16 residues. The whole variable domain, remainder taken from reference TRBV7-9 and TRBJ2-3, is DTGVSQNPRHKITKRGQNVTFRCDPISEHNRLYWYRQTLGQGPEFLTYFQNEAQLEKSRLLSDRFSAERPKGSFSTLEIQRTEQGDSAMYLCASSLASQVDTDTQYFGPGTRLTVL.

The rearrangement uses TRBV4-3 and TRBJ2-1; D call uncertain. The CDR3 sequence is 17 residues long. Germline V gene data show CDR1 as LGHNA and CDR2 as YSLEER. Trimming pared 0 bases from V and 0 bases from J, leaving 12 bases between. CDR3 DNA: TGCGCCAGCAGCCAAGATGTTCCAGCAAGCTCCTACAATGAGCAGTTCTTC. It translates to CASSQDVPASSYNEQFF.

This clonotype was detected many times. The chain employs TRBV6-1 and TRBJ2-1; 12 nucleotides align to TRBD2. The CDR3 loop spans 13 amino acids. The V gene's germline CDR1 is MNHNS and CDR2 SASEGT. The J segment lost 14 bases and the V segment lost 4 bases, leaving 6 bases of the junction unmatched. CDR3 amino acids: CASSGPTSGGEFF. The CDR3 nucleotides read TGTGCCAGCAGTGGACCGACTAGCGGGGGAGAGTTCTTC.

The gene calls are TRBV11-1 and TRBJ2-6, with 7 positions matching TRBD1. The CDR3 extends over 18 amino acids. Per germline, CDR1 SGHAT and CDR2 FQDESV (reference sequence). Losses at the gene ends were 4 bases for V and 0 bases for J; bases not matched to a gene: 9. The chain's CDR3 is CASSSNRGRGSGANVLTF. The CDR3 nucleotides are TGTGCCAGCAGCTCTAACAGGGGAAGGGGCTCTGGGGCCAACGTCCTGACTTTC.

Ten or more counts support this clonotype. The gene calls are TRBV3-1 and TRBJ2-1; D unclear. V was pared by 4 bases and J by 8 bases, with 9 bases between. The CDR3 has 12 residues. Germline values: CDR1 LGHDT, CDR2 YNNKEL (reference sequence). CDR3 sequence reads: CASSLRTDEQFF. The CDR3 region has the DNA TGTGCCAGCAGCCTTAGGACCGATGAGCAGTTCTTC.

This clonotype was detected only a few times. The chain recombines TRBV12-3 or TRBV12-4 with TRBJ2-5, with D hard to call. The V and J ends lost 2 bases and 5 bases respectively, with 9 bases between them. The length of the CDR3 is 13 residues. The CDR3 loop reads CASSLFRSETQYF. The CDR3 bases are TGTGCCAGCAGTTTATTCCGCAGCGAGACCCAGTACTTC.

This clonotype has ten or more counts. The V and J genes are TRBV7-9 and TRBJ2-5; D uncertain. Germline V gene data show CDR1 as SEHNR and CDR2 as FQNEAQ (reference sequence). This CDR3 is 13 amino acids long. V was shortened by 1 base and J by 1 base, with 4 bases between the two germline ends. The CDR3 reads CASSLVSQETQYF. CDR3 nucleotides: TGTGCCAGCAGCTTAGTCAGCCAAGAGACCCAGTACTTC.

A note on this clonotype: This may arise from a read error, as a much more abundant clone is one base away. The J gene is TRBJ2-1, the V gene TRBV7-3, with 7 nucleotides matching TRBD2. This CDR3 spans 15 amino acids. Trimming took 2 bases from V and 8 from J; bases not matched to a gene: 9. Germline CDR1 and CDR2: SGHTA and FQGTGA. The CDR3 region is CASSLFAGVQDEQFF. In DNA form, the CDR3 reads TGTGCCAGCAGCTTATTTGCGGGGGTGCAGGATGAGCAGTTCTTC.

The CDR3 is CASSLNMETGDTEAFF. The CDR3, as DNA: TGCGCCAGCAGCTTGAATATGGAAACAGGCGACACTGAAGCTTTCTTT. The chain employs TRBV5-1 and TRBJ1-1; a possible D gene is TRBD1 (5 bases). Trimming removed 1 base from V and 3 bases from J, with 16 bases in between. Looked up from germline, CDR1 is SGHRS and CDR2 is YFSETQ. This CDR3 has 16 amino acids.

This clonotype was recorded a few times. The chain carries TRBV21-1 and TRBJ1-2; the table calls TRBD1, which could not be checked here. TRBV21-1 is an annotated pseudogene. The CDR3 length is 15 residues. The DNA for the CDR3 is TGTGCCAGCAGCAAAGAGCGGGGGTCTTGGTATGGCTACACCTTC. It translates to CASSKERGSWYGYTF.

As regards this clonotype: An end of the junction does not agree with germline; a read error may underlie this. This rearrangement joins TRBV6-5 to TRBJ2-2; unclear D gene. The CDR3 extends over 14 amino acids. CDR1 is MNHEY and CDR2 is SVGAGI in the germline V gene. The CDR3 loop is CVSSYSEQTGELFF. The CDR3 DNA reads as TGTGTCAGCAGTTACTCGGAGCAGACCGGGGAGCTGTTTTTT.

This clonotype has ten or more counts. The V call is TRBV10-2, the J call TRBJ2-4, with D possibly being TRBD2 (7 bases). This CDR3 is built from 13 residues. V dropped 2 bases and J dropped 8 bases, with 10 bases sitting between them. The germline gives CDR1 WSHSY, CDR2 SAAADI. The CDR3 nucleotides read TGCGCCAGCAGTGAGACAGGGAGGGACATTCAGTACTTC. Amino acid sequence: CASSETGRDIQYF.

DNA for the CDR3: TGTGCCAGCAGCTTACAGAACTCTGGAAACACCATATATTTT. Protein product: CASSLQNSGNTIYF. The chain links TRBV7-6 to TRBJ1-3; D uncertain. The V gene's germline CDR1 is SGHVS and CDR2 FNYEAQ. V lost 2 bases, J lost 0 bases, and 5 bases lay in between. The CDR3 is 14 residues long.

This clonotype appeared a few times. The genes are TRBV6-5 and TRBJ2-2; D call uncertain. Per the germline V gene, CDR1 is MNHEY and CDR2 is SVGAGI. Trimming shortened V by 2 bases and J by 0 bases, and 7 bases separated the two germline ends. This CDR3 is built from 15 residues. The CDR3 DNA is TGTGCCAGCAGTTACGGATTCGCGAACACCGGGGAGCTGTTTTTT. Translation: CASSYGFANTGELFF.

The rearrangement uses TRBV4-1 and TRBJ1-2; D is undetermined. Germline lookup yields CDR1 MGHRA and CDR2 YSYEKL. This CDR3 spans 15 amino acids. Trimming pared 0 bases from V and 2 bases from J, leaving 10 bases between. The CDR3 loop is CASSQDKADNYGYTF. CDR3 DNA: TGCGCCAGCAGCCAAGATAAGGCAGACAACTATGGCTACACCTTC.

This chain's CDR3 is CSVGDRDPYGYTF. CDR3 nucleotide sequence: TGCAGCGTGGGGGACAGGGACCCCTATGGCTACACCTTC. The chain couples TRBV29-1 to TRBJ1-2; 9 nucleotides agree with TRBD1. Germline V gene lookup returns CDR1 SQVTM and CDR2 ANQGSEA. V dropped 6 bases and J dropped 4; count of bases not matched to a gene: 6. This CDR3 is built from 13 residues.

The J gene is TRBJ2-1, the V gene TRBV11-1; D unresolved. The CDR3 spans 12 residues. Per germline, CDR1 SGHAT and CDR2 FQDESV (reference sequence). V lost 3 bases to trimming and J lost 9 bases, with 9 bases between them. This chain's CDR3 is CASSFGWTEQFF. CDR3 DNA sequence: TGTGCCAGCAGCTTCGGGTGGACTGAGCAGTTCTTC.

This clonotype was seen repeatedly, ten times or more. The V gene is TRBV4-1, the J gene TRBJ2-3; no firm D call. The CDR3 runs to 14 residues. Germline V lookup: CDR1 MGHRA, CDR2 YSYEKL. Trimming removed 0 bases from V and 7 bases from J, with 11 bases in between. CDR3 amino acids: CASSQEMGTNTQYF. In DNA form, the CDR3 reads TGCGCCAGCAGCCAAGAAATGGGCACTAATACGCAGTATTTT.

This clonotype occurred many times. V usage is TRBV2 and J usage is TRBJ2-5, with TRBD2 matching over 9 bases. Germline-derived CDR1 and CDR2 are SNHLY and FYNNEI. This CDR3 spans 16 amino acids. V shed 6 bases, J shed 4 bases, and the junction held 12 bases outside the gene matches. CDR3 coding DNA: TGTGCCAGCAGATCCGTACTTGGCGGGGGGGCAGAGACCCAGTACTTC. Its translation: CASRSVLGGGAETQYF.

The chain couples TRBV15 to TRBJ1-6, with unresolved D. The CDR3 consists of 14 residues. Trimming cost V 1 base and J 11 bases, with 12 bases left between them. Germline V gives CDR1 LNHNV, CDR2 YYDKDF (reference sequence). DNA for the CDR3: TGTGCCACCAGCAGAGTTGGGGTTGCGGCACCCCTCCACTTT. This sequence encodes CATSRVGVAAPLHF.

The table lists this clonotype with a few counts. The chain uses TRBV10-2 and TRBJ2-5, with D possibly matching TRBD2 (5 bases). Trimming removed 1 base at V and 1 base at J, with 10 bases between. Germline V CDR1 and CDR2: WSHSY, SAAADI. CDR3 length: 15 residues. CDR3 bases: TGCGCCAGCAGTGAGTTCGGGAACTCCCAAGAGACCCAGTACTTC. It codes for CASSEFGNSQETQYF.

The chain couples TRBV30 to TRBJ2-3, with D possibly TRBD2 on 5 matching bases. Germline V gene sequence: CDR1 GTSNPN, CDR2 SVGIG (reference sequence). This CDR3 is built from 15 residues. V was pared by 0 bases and J by 6 bases, with 16 bases between. The CDR3 loop reads CAWSVPSYGLDTQYF. The DNA of the CDR3 is TGTGCCTGGAGTGTTCCAAGTTATGGACTTGATACGCAGTATTTT.

This rearrangement joins TRBV24-1 to TRBJ1-1; 9 nucleotides agree with TRBD1. J was trimmed by 5 bases and V by 3 bases; bases with no gene match: 3. Per germline, CDR1 KGHDR and CDR2 SFDVKD. This CDR3 contains 14 residues. The CDR3 bases are TGTGCCACCAGTGATCCCGGACAGGGGACTGAAGCTTTCTTT. Translated, it gives CATSDPGQGTEAFF.

This clonotype showed up many times. The rearrangement joins TRBV7-9 to TRBJ2-3; D is unclear. CDR3 length: 16 residues. Trimming shortened V by 4 bases and J by 2 bases, and 16 bases separated the two germline ends. Germline assignment: CDR1 SEHNR and CDR2 FQNEAQ (reference sequence). The CDR3 DNA is TGTGCCAGCAGCTCGTTCTCGGACGTATTCACAGATACGCAGTATTTT. Encoded protein: CASSSFSDVFTDTQYF.